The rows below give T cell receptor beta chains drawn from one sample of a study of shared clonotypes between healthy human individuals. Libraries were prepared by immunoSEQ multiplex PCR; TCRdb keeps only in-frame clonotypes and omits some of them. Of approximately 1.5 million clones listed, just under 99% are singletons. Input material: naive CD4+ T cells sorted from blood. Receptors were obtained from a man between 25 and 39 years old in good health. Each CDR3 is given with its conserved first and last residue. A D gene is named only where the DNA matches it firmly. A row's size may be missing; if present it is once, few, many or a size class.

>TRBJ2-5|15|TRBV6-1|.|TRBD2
TGTGCCAGCAGTGAACAGCGGGGATACGGGGAGACCCAGTACTTC
CASSEQRGYGETQYF
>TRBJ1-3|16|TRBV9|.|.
TGTGCCAGCAGCGTAGCTGGCCCGGGCTCTGGAAACACCATATATTTT
CASSVAGPGSGNTIYF
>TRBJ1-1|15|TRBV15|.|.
TGTGCCACCAGCAGGGGAGACAGGATTAACACTGAAGCTTTCTTT
CATSRGDRINTEAFF
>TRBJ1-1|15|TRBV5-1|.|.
TGCGCCAGCAGCTTGGCCCGTGTGTCAGATGGTGAAGCTTTCTTT
CASSLARVSDGEAFF
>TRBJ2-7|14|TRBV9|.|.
TGTGCCAGCAGCGTCGGACCGGTAGGGTACGAGCAGTACTTC
CASSVGPVGYEQYF
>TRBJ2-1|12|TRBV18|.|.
TGTGCCAGCTCACCACTAGACAATGAGCAGTTCTTC
CASSPLDNEQFF
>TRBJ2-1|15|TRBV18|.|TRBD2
TGTGCCAGCTCACCTACTAGCGGGTTACGCAATGAGCAGTTCTTC
CASSPTSGLRNEQFF
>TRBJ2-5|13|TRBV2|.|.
TGTGCCAGCGCCGCTCCTAACACAGAGACCCAGTACTTC
CASAAPNTETQYF
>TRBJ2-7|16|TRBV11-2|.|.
TGTGCCAGCAGCCCATTCCGGGCCTCGGGCTCCTACGAGCAGTACTTC
CASSPFRASGSYEQYF
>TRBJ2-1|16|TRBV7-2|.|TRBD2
TGTGCCAGCAGCTTAGTCCTAGCGGGAGGCTACAATGAGCAGTTCTTC
CASSLVLAGGYNEQFF
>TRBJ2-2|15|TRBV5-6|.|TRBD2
TGTGCCAGCAGCTTTAGCGGGGAGGACACCGGGGAGCTGTTTTTT
CASSFSGEDTGELFF
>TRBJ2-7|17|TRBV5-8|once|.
TGTGCCAGCAGCTTAACTCTGCTGGGGGCGGGCTCCTACGAGCAGTACTTC
CASSLTLLGAGSYEQYF
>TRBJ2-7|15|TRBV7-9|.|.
TGTGCCAGCAGCCACCCGAGGGAGAGGGTGTACGAGCAGTACTTC
CASSHPRERVYEQYF
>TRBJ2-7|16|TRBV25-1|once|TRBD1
TGTGCCAGCAGTGTTTCCGGACAGGGGGCAAAATACGAGCAGTACTTC
CASSVSGQGAKYEQYF
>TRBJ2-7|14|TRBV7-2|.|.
TGTGCCAGCAGCTTAGTAGCGAATACCTACGAGCAGTACTTC
CASSLVANTYEQYF
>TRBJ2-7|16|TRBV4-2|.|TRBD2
TGTGCCAGCAGCCAAGCGGCACTAGCGGGAGGCTTCGAGCAGTACTTC
CASSQAALAGGFEQYF
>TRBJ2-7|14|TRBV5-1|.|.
TGCGCCAGCGCCGATCCGAAACAGGGAGACGAGCAGTACTTC
CASADPKQGDEQYF
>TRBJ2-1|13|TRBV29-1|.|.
TGCAGCGCCTCAGCGGGCCCTAACAATGAGCAGTTCTTC
CSASAGPNNEQFF
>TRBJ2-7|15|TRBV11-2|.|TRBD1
TGTGCCAGCTCTGAACCCCGGGACAGGGTCTACGAGCAGTACTTC
CASSEPRDRVYEQYF
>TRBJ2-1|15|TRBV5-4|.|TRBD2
TGTGCCAGCAGCTTGGGACTAGCGGCCAACAATGAGCAGTTCTTC
CASSLGLAANNEQFF
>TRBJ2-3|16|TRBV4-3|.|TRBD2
TGCGCCAGCAGCCAAGAGTCAGCGGGAGGACCAGATACGCAGTATTTT
CASSQESAGGPDTQYF
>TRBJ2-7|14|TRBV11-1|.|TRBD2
TGTGCCAGCAGCCCCCTCCGCGGGAGCTACGAGCAGTACTTC
CASSPLRGSYEQYF
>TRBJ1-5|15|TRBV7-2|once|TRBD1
TGTGCCAGCAGCTTACACGGGACAGGCAATCAGCCCCAGCATTTT
CASSLHGTGNQPQHF
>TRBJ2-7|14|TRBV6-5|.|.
TGTGCCAGCAGTTACTCGACTGCCACCCACGAGCAGTACTTC
CASSYSTATHEQYF
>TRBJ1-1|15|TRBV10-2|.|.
TGCGCCAGCAGCGACCCGGGACGGGTGGCCACTGAAGCTTTCTTT
CASSDPGRVATEAFF
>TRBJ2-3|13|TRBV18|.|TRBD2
TGTGCCAGCTCAGGCGGGAGAACAGATACGCAGTATTTT
CASSGGRTDTQYF
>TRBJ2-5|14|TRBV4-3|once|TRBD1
TGCGCCAGCAGCCATGACAGGGGAACCGAGACCCAGTACTTC
CASSHDRGTETQYF
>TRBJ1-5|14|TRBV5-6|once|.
TGTGCCAGCAGCGCGGACGGTAGCAATCAGCCCCAGCATTTT
CASSADGSNQPQHF
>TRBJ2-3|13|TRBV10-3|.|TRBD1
TGTGCCATCAGTGAGACAGGGGTAGATACGCAGTATTTT
CAISETGVDTQYF
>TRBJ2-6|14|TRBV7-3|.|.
TGTGCCAGCAGCTTAAACCCCGCCGTCAACGTCCTGACTTTC
CASSLNPAVNVLTF
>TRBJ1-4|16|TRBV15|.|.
TGTGCCACCAGCAGAGATCTGGGGGGGCTGAGTGAAAAACTGTTTTTT
CATSRDLGGLSEKLFF
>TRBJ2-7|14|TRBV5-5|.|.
TGTGCCAGCAGCTTGGTTGGGGGTACCTACGAGCAGTACTTC
CASSLVGGTYEQYF
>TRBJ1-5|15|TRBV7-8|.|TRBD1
TGTGCCAGCAGCCCCCTGGACAGGGGGAGTCAGCCCCAGCATTTT
CASSPLDRGSQPQHF
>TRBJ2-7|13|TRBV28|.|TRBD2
TGTGCCAGCAGTTTGGGGGGGAGGAGCGAGCAGTACTTC
CASSLGGRSEQYF
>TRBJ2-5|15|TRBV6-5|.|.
TGTGCCAGCAGTTACGTCGGGGCATTAGAAGAGACCCAGTACTTC
CASSYVGALEETQYF
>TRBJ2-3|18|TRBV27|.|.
TGTGCCAGCAGTTTATTGAGGGGTAGCGCTATCACCACAGATACGCAGTATTTT
CASSLLRGSAITTDTQYF
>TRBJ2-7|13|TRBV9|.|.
TGTGCCAGCAGCGCCGGAGTGCTTGGGGAGCAGTACTTC
CASSAGVLGEQYF
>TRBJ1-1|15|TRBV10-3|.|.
TGTGCCATCAGTGGCCTCGACAGCCCAAACACTGAAGCTTTCTTT
CAISGLDSPNTEAFF
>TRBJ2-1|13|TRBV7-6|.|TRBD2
TGTGCCAGCAGCTTTCAAGGGAGGGGTGAGCAGTTCTTC
CASSFQGRGEQFF
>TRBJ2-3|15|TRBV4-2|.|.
TGTGCCAGCAGCCCGCAGAGCGGGAGCACAGATACGCAGTATTTT
CASSPQSGSTDTQYF
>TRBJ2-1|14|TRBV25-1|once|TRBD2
TGTGCCAGCAGCGACAGGCTAGCGGGATACGAGCAGTTCTTC
CASSDRLAGYEQFF
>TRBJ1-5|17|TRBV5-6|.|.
TGTGCCAGCAGCTTGTCCTCAGGGATTTATAGCAATCAGCCCCAGCATTTT
CASSLSSGIYSNQPQHF
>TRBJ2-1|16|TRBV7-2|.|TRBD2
TGTGCCAGCAGCTCTAGCGGGAGGGCCGGTGGCAATGAGCAGTTCTTC
CASSSSGRAGGNEQFF
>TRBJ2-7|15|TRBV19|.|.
TGTGCCAGTACCCAGACCGCCGGGAAAACCTACGAGCAGTACTTC
CASTQTAGKTYEQYF
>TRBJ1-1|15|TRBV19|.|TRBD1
TGTGCCAGTAGCAACCTCGGGACAGCGAACACTGAAGCTTTCTTT
CASSNLGTANTEAFF
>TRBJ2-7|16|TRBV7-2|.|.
TGTGCCAGCAGCTTAGCGTACCCAGCGGCAGGGTTCGAGCAGTACTTC
CASSLAYPAAGFEQYF
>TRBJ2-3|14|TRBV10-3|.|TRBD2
TGTGCCACGTCGGCGGGAGGGCCGACAGATACGCAGTATTTT
CATSAGGPTDTQYF